Sequencing of this T cell receptor beta chain was carried out in a study of blood T cell repertoires in COVID-19. Turning to the study itself: Donors in the United States, Italy and Spain gave samples during acute or convalescent COVID-19. The cDNA or gDNA used as material had been derived from T cells, B-cell-depleted T cells, or PBMCs.

Methods used by the authors: Estimation of nucleated cell counts was performed using reference gene primer amplification. Assay: immunoSEQ multiplex PCR; the TCRdb copy retains only in-frame clones and omits some. The D gene and trimming were derived from the DNA, and the V and J assignments and clone size from that table. Of over 55,000 clones in the sample, about 84% are singletons; the top ten hold roughly 41%. This clone turned up a few times. Sample: peripheral blood. The TCR sequence derives from a human donor in a cohort sampled during active COVID-19.

The CDR3 sequence: CASSSLSGRSYSNQPQHF. For the CDR3, the DNA is TGTGCCAGCAGTTCCTTGAGCGGCAGATCGTATAGCAATCAGCCCCAGCATTTT. The chain has TRBV28 and TRBJ1-5; D not resolved. Trimming cost V 4 bases and J 0 bases, with 19 bases left between them. This CDR3 region has 18 residues. The germline V gene has CDR1 MDHEN and CDR2 SYDVKM.